This is a list of T cell receptor beta chains from one sample in a study of blood T cell repertoires in COVID-19. Sequencing was performed with immunoSEQ multiplex PCR; in TCRdb, only in-frame clones are kept and a portion is missing. The sample includes approximately 210,000 clones, around 80% seen only once; the top ten take 2.5% to 3%. The specimen was peripheral blood. These receptors came from a man aged 50 to 59 with active or convalescent COVID-19. CDR3s include the opening cysteine and the closing phenylalanine or tryptophan. A D gene is named only where the DNA matches it firmly. Clone size is shown for a subset of rows, as once, few, many or a class of expanded clone.

-,TRBV7-2,TRBD2,TRBJ2-7,TGTGCCAGCAGCTTAGTAGCGGGGGGCGTCTACGAGCAGTACTTC,CASSLVAGGVYEQYF
-,TRBV5-1,TRBD1,TRBJ2-7,TGCGCCAGCAGCCCGGGGGTGGGACAGGGGCGTTTAACCTACGAGCAGTACTTC,CASSPGVGQGRLTYEQYF
-,TRBV6-5,-,TRBJ1-1,TGTGCCAGCAGTCGTATTCAGGGGAACACTGAAGCTTTCTTT,CASSRIQGNTEAFF
-,TRBV29-1,-,TRBJ2-7,TGCAGCGTGGCCAGGGCGTACTCCTACGAGCAGTACTTC,CSVARAYSYEQYF
-,TRBV4-2,TRBD1,TRBJ2-6,TGTGCCAGCAGCCAGCAGACAGGGGGACCCTCTGGGGCCAACGTCCTGACTTTC,CASSQQTGGPSGANVLTF
-,TRBV2,-,TRBJ2-5,TGTGCCAGCAGGGCTGGTGGAGGGCGCCAAGAGACCCAGTACTTC,CASRAGGGRQETQYF
few,TRBV4-1,-,TRBJ2-7,TGCGCCAGCAGGGGTTACAGGGCCCACGAGCAGTACTTC,CASRGYRAHEQYF
-,TRBV14,TRBD1,TRBJ2-4,TGTGCCAGCAGCTCCGACAGGGGCCTTCAGTACTTC,CASSSDRGLQYF
many,TRBV18,TRBD1,TRBJ1-2,TGTGCCAGCTCACAAGCCGGGACAGCGCCAAACTATGGCTACACCTTC,CASSQAGTAPNYGYTF
-,TRBV5-4,TRBD1,TRBJ1-6,TGTGCCAGCAGCCTGCAGGGGGCTGATAATTCACCCCTCCACTTT,CASSLQGADNSPLHF
-,TRBV2,-,TRBJ1-2,TGTGCCAGCAGTGGGCCCCTCGGACAGCGGACTGGCTACACCTTC,CASSGPLGQRTGYTF
few,TRBV5-1,-,TRBJ2-5,TGCGCCAGCAGCCCGTTAGGAGGAGAGACCCAGTACTTC,CASSPLGGETQYF
-,TRBV7-3,TRBD1,TRBJ1-1,TGTGCCAGCAGCACCCGGGACAGGGGAACTGAAGCTTTCTTT,CASSTRDRGTEAFF
-,TRBV30,TRBD1,TRBJ1-1,TGTGCCTGGAGGATACAGGGGGCATGGGGCACTGAAGCTTTCTTT,CAWRIQGAWGTEAFF
-,TRBV5-1,-,TRBJ2-5,TGCGCCAGCAGCCCGGGGGAGACCCAGTACTTC,CASSPGETQYF
once,TRBV2,TRBD1,TRBJ1-4,TGTGCCAGCAGTGAAGCGCACAGGGGAGGTGAAAAACTGTTTTTT,CASSEAHRGGEKLFF
-,TRBV29-1,-,TRBJ1-2,TGCAGCGTCGCCAGGGGTACTAACTATGGCTACACCTTC,CSVARGTNYGYTF
-,TRBV9,-,TRBJ1-6,TGTGCCAGCAGCGTAGGGAGTAATTCACCCCTCCACTTT,CASSVGSNSPLHF
-,TRBV7-9,-,TRBJ2-4,TGTGCCAGCAGCTTAGCGTCAAGGGGGAAAAACATTCAGTACTTC,CASSLASRGKNIQYF
-,TRBV28,-,TRBJ1-1,TGTGCCAGCGCGCTAACTAGAAGGGGGACTGAAGCTTTCTTT,CASALTRRGTEAFF
-,TRBV20-1,-,TRBJ1-2,TGCAGTGCTAGGTACCAGCGCGGCTACACCTTC,CSARYQRGYTF
-,TRBV6-5,-,TRBJ1-5,TGTGCCAGCGTGGGAGACTCCTATAGTCAGCCCCAGCATTTT,CASVGDSYSQPQHF
-,TRBV11-1,TRBD2,TRBJ2-3,TGTGCCAGCAGCTTAGCGATAGCGGGCGGAGATACGCAGTATTTT,CASSLAIAGGDTQYF
-,TRBV18,-,TRBJ1-5,TGTGCCAGCTCACAAGGGGTCAGGTCCGGGCCTCAGCCCCAGCATTTT,CASSQGVRSGPQPQHF
many,TRBV7-9,TRBD1,TRBJ1-6,TGTGCCAGCAGCTTAGAAAGCGGGACAGGGGATTCACCCCTCCACTTT,CASSLESGTGDSPLHF
-,TRBV28,-,TRBJ2-3,TGTGCCAGCAAAGGGGGTAGCACAGATACGCAGTATTTT,CASKGGSTDTQYF
-,TRBV12-3/TRBV12-4,-,TRBJ1-3,TGTGCCAGCAGTACAGGGCCTGGAAACACCATATATTTT,CASSTGPGNTIYF
-,TRBV30,TRBD2,TRBJ2-7,TGTGCCTTAACCGGCGGGAGGACAGTGGGAGCATTGGTTCCGTACTTC,CALTGGRTVGALVPYF
-,TRBV4-3,TRBD2,TRBJ2-1,TGCGCCAGCAGCCAAGATGGTAGCGGGGGTTACAATGAGCAGTTCTTC,CASSQDGSGGYNEQFF
-,TRBV7-2,TRBD1,TRBJ1-3,TGTGCCAGCAGCTTAGCGCATCAGGGGGCTGGAGGAAACACCATATATTTT,CASSLAHQGAGGNTIYF
once,TRBV28,TRBD1,TRBJ2-4,TGTGCCAGCAGTCCACAGGGGACCAAAAACATTCAGTACTTC,CASSPQGTKNIQYF
-,TRBV7-2,-,TRBJ2-5,TGTGCCAGCAGCTTAGAGGGACTTCAAGAGACCCAGTACTTC,CASSLEGLQETQYF
-,TRBV9,TRBD1,TRBJ2-7,TGTGCCAGCAGTGCGGGACAGGGGGTCTACGAGCAGTACTTC,CASSAGQGVYEQYF
-,TRBV10-1,TRBD1,TRBJ2-3,TGCGCCAGCAGTGAGTCCAAGACAGGGCTACCCACAGATACGCAGTATTTT,CASSESKTGLPTDTQYF
-,TRBV6-2/TRBV6-3,TRBD1,TRBJ1-2,TGTGCCAGCAGCCACCCACCGGGACAGCTCGAGGTTTGGAACTATGGCTACACCTTC,CASSHPPGQLEVWNYGYTF
many,TRBV2,TRBD1,TRBJ2-7,TGTGCCAGCAGACCCGGGACAGGGTCCTACGAGCAGTACTTC,CASRPGTGSYEQYF
-,TRBV2,-,TRBJ1-1,TGTGCCAGCAGTAAATCAAACACTGAAGCTTTCTTT,CASSKSNTEAFF
-,TRBV7-2,-,TRBJ2-5,TGTGCCAGCAGCTTAGTGGCGGGACAGACCCAGTACTTC,CASSLVAGQTQYF
few,TRBV7-9,-,TRBJ2-3,TGTGCCAGCAGCTTAGGCGGCAGGGAACGCACAGATACGCAGTATTTT,CASSLGGRERTDTQYF
-,TRBV10-3,-,TRBJ1-5,TGTGCCATCGGAGGCAGGGGTGATCAGCCCCAGCATTTT,CAIGGRGDQPQHF
-,TRBV6-6,TRBD1,TRBJ1-6,TGTGCCGGGAGGGGACAGGAGAGTTCACCCCTCCACTTT,CAGRGQESSPLHF
-,TRBV29-1,TRBD1,TRBJ1-2,TGCAGCGTGATGACAGGGGCTTTTAGAACGGATGGCTACACCTTC,CSVMTGAFRTDGYTF